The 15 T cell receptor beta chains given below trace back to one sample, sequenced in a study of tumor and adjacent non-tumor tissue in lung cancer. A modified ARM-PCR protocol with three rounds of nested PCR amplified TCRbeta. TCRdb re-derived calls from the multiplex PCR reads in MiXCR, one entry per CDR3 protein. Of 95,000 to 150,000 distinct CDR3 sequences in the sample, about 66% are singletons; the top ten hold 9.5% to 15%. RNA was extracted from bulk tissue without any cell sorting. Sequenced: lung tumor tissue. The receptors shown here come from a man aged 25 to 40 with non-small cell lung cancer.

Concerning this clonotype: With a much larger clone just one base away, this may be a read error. CDR3 residues: CARSELAISGNTIYF. In DNA form, the CDR3 reads TGTGCCAGAAGTGAATTAGCTATCTCTGGAAACACCATATATTTT. The chain couples TRBV6-1 to TRBJ1-3; D gene uncertain. The CDR3 consists of 15 residues. Germline V lookup: CDR1 MNHNS, CDR2 SASEGT.

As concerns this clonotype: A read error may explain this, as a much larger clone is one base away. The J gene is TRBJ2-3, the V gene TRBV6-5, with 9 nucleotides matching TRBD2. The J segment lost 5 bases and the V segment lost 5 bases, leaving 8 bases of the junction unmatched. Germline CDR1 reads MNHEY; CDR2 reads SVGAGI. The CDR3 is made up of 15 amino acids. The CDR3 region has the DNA TGTGCCAGCAGTGAAGCGGGGGGCTACATAGATACGCAGTATTTT. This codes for CASSEAGGYIDTQYF.

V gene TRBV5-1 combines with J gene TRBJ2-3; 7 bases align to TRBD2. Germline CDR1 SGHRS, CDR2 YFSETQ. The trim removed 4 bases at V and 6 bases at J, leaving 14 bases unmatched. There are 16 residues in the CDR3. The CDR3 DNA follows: TGCGCCAGCAGCCCCGTCACTCGCGGGAGAGACGATACGCAGTATTTT. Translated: CASSPVTRGRDDTQYF.

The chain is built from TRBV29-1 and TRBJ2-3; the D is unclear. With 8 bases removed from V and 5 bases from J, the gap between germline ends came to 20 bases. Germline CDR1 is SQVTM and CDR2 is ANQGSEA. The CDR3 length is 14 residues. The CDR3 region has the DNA TGCAGCCTTGCTCCCTTCGGTTTGGGAGATACGCAGTATTTT. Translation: CSLAPFGLGDTQYF.

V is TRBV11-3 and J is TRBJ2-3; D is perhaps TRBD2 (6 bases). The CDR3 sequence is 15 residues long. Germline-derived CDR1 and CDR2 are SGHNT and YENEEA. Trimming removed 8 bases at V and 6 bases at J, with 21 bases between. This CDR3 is CASCDRLGNTDTQYF. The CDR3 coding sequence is TGTGCCAGCTGCGACCGACTAGGAAACACTGATACGCAGTATTTT.

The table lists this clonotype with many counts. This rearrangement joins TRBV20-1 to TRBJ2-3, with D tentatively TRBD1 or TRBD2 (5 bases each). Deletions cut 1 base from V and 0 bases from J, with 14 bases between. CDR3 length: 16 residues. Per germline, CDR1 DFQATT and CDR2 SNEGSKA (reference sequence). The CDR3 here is CSARGDPGASTDTQYF. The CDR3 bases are TGCAGTGCTAGAGGGGACCCCGGGGCTAGCACAGATACGCAGTATTTT.

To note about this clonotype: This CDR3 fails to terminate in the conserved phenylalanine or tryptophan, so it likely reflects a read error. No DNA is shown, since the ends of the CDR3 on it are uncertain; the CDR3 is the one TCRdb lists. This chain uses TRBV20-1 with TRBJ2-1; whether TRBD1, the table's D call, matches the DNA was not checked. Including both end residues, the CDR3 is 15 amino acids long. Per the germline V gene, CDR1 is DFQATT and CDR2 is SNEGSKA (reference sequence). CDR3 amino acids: CSATKGGIGYNEHFY.

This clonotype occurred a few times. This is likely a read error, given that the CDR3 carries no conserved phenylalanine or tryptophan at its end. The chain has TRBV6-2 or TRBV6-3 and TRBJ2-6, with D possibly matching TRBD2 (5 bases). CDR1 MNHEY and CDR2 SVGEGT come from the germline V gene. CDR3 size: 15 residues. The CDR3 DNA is TGTGTCAGCAGTCCCAGGAGGCCTGGGGCCAACGTCCTGACTTCC. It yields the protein CVSSPRRPGANVLTS.

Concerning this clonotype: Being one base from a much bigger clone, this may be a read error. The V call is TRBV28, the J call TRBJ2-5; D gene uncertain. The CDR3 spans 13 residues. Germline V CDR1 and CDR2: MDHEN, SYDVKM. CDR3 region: CASSSPAVETQNF. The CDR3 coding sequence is TGTGCCAGCAGTTCCCCGGCGGTGGAGACCCAGAACTTC.

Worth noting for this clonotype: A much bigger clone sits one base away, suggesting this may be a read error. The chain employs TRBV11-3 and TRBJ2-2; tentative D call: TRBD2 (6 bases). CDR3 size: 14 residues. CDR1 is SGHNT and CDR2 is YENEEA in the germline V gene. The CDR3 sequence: CASSLGLDTRELLF. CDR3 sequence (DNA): TGTGCCAGCAGCTTGGGACTGGACACCAGGGAGCTGCTTTTT.

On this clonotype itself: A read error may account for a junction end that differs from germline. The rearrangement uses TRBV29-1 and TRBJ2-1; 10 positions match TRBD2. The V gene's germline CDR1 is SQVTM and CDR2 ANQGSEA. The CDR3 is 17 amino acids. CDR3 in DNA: TGCAGCGTCCCCCCGAGAGGGGAAGCGGGAGGGCCCAATGTGCAGTTCTTC. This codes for CSVPPRGEAGGPNVQFF.

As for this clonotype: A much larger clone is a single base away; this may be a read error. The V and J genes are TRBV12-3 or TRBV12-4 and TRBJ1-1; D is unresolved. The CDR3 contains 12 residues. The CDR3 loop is CANSLVEGKAFF. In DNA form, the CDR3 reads TGTGCCAACAGTTTAGTCGAGGGTAAAGCTTTCTTT.

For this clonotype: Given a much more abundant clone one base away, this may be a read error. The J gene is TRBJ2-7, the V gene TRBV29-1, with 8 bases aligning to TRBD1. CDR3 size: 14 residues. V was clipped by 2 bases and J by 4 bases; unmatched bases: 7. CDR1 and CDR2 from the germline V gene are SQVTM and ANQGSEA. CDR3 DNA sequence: TGCAGCGTTGAATCCAGGACAGGGAGTTACGAGCAGTACTTC. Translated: CSVESRTGSYEQYF.

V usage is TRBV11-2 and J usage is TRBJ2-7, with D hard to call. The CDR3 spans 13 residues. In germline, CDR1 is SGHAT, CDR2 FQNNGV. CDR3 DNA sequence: TGTAGCAGCACCAAAATCGGGTCACACGAGCAGTACTTC. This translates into CSSTKIGSHEQYF.

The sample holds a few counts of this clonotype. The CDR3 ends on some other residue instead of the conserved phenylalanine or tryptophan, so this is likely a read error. The CDR3 loop is CASSLLSGGSYNEQFL. CDR3 nucleotides: TGTGCCAGCAGCTTACTGTCGGGGGGGTCCTACAATGAGCAGTTCCTC. The chain joins TRBV13 to TRBJ2-1; 8 nucleotides align to TRBD2. The CDR3 is 16 amino acids. CDR1 and CDR2 (germline): PRHDT, FYEKMQ (reference sequence). Losses at the gene ends were 2 bases for V and 1 base for J; bases not matched to a gene: 4.